Here is one T cell receptor (beta chain) with its context. Its antigen is currently unknown. This entry belongs to a study of OX40 agonist ivuxolimab in advanced cancers. About the study: Those enrolled were less than 85% male, with a mean age of around 57 years and ages from roughly 23 to 79. Study findings and constraints: With doses of 0.1-3.0 mg/kg, partial responders showed among the lowest clonal expansion.

Sequencing was performed with immunoSEQ multiplex PCR; in TCRdb, only in-frame clones are kept and a portion is missing. The table includes 20,000 to 30,000 clones, about 86% detected once. The V gene end was trimmed by 1 base and the J gene end by 1 base; junction bases not matched to a gene: 1. This CDR3 contains 14 residues. The germline CDR1 and CDR2 sequences are SGHTA and FQGTGA. The TCR comes from an adult with an advanced solid tumor such as melanoma, head and neck, liver or kidney cancer. The sample here was CD4+ or CD8+ T cells sorted from blood, taken in a trial of the OX40 agonist ivuxolimab. This chain joins TRBV7-3 and TRBJ2-7, with 7 positions matching TRBD2. The CDR3 region is CASSLSGGSYEQYF. The CDR3 DNA sequence: TGTGCCAGCAGCTTAAGCGGGGGTTCCTACGAGCAGTACTTC.